This T cell receptor beta chain was retrieved from a study of blood T cells in healthy people across ages. Overall study results and limits: There was a strong correlation between TCR beta diversity and naive T cell percentage. Donors of long life had a larger count of naive CD4+ cells and greater diversity than aged donors.

Combining a sample-barcoded 5' primer with a J-beta primer mix, a second PCR ran for roughly 7 to 11 cycles. In TCRdb, the 5' RACE reads were re-called with MiXCR into one record per CDR3 protein. The sample lists about 1.4 million distinct CDR3 sequences, approximately 60% occurring once. On this clonotype: No antigen is known for it.

Sequencing was done on a sample of blood. This clonotype was obtained from a man aged 18-30 years in good health.

The CDR3 bases are TGTGCCAGCTCACCACCGACCGGACTAGGCAACAATGAGCAGTTCTTC. Translating gives CASSPPTGLGNNEQFF. The chain combines TRBV18 with TRBJ2-1, with 7 positions matching TRBD2. This CDR3 contains 16 residues. Germline trimming cut 0 bases from V and 5 bases from J; bases unmatched to any gene: 7. Germline assignment: CDR1 KGHSH and CDR2 LQKENI.